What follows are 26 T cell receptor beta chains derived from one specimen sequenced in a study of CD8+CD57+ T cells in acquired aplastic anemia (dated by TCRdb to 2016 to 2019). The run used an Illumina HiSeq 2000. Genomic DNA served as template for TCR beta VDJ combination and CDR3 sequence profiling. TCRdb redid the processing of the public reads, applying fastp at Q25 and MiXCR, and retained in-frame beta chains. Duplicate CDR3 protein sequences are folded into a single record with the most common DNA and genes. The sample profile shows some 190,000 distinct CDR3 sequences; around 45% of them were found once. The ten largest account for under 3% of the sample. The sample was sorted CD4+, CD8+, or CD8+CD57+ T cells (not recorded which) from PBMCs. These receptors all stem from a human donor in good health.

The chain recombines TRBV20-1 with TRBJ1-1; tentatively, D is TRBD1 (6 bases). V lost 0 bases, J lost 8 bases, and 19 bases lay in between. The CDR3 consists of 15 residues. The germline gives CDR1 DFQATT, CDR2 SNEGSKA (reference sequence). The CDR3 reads CSARDTITGRTEAFF. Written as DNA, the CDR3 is TGCAGTGCTAGAGATACAATCACAGGGCGAACCGAAGCTTTCTTT.

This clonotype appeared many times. CDR3 region: CSALRDGYDYGYTF. CDR3 DNA: TGCAGTGCTCTCAGGGATGGTTACGACTATGGCTACACCTTC. The V call is TRBV20-1, the J call TRBJ1-2; the D gene is possibly TRBD1 (5 bases). The CDR3 is 14 residues long. The germline gives CDR1 DFQATT, CDR2 SNEGSKA (reference sequence). Trimming took off 5 bases at V and 3 bases at J, with 16 bases between the two ends.

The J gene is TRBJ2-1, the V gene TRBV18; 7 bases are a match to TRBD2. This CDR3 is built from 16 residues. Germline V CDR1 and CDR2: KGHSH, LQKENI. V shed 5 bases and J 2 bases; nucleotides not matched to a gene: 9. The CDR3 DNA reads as TGTGCCAGCTCATACCAGGTGAGCGGGACCTACAATGAGCAGTTCTTC. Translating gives CASSYQVSGTYNEQFF. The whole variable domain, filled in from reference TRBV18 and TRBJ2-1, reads NAGVMQNPRHLVRRRGQEARLRCSPMKGHSHVYWYRQLPEEGLKFMVYLQKENIIDESGMPKERFSAEFPKEGPSILRIQQVVRGDSAAYFCASSYQVSGTYNEQFFGPGTRLTVL.

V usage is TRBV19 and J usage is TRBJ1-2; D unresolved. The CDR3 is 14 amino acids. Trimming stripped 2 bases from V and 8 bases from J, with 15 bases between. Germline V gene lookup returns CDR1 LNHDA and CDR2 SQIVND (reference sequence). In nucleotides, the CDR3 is TGTGCCAGTAGTATAAGCCAACAGATACGGGGCTACACCTTC. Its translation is CASSISQQIRGYTF.

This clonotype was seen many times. CDR3 protein: CASTKRTGIFGHNEQFF. CDR3 coding DNA: TGTGCCAGCACCAAAAGAACAGGGATTTTCGGCCACAATGAGCAGTTCTTC. This rearrangement joins TRBV6-1 to TRBJ2-1; D is possibly TRBD1 (6 bases). The CDR3 runs to 17 residues. The germline V gene encodes CDR1 MNHNS and CDR2 SASEGT. V lost 7 bases and J lost 5, with 24 bases in between.

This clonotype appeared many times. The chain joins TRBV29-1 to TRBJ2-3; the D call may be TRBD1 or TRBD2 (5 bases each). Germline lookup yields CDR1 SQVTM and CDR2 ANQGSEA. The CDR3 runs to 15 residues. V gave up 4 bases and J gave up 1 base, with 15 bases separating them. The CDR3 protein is CSVVGGTSRTDTQYF. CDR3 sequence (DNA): TGCAGCGTTGTGGGTGGGACCTCCCGCACAGATACGCAGTATTTT.

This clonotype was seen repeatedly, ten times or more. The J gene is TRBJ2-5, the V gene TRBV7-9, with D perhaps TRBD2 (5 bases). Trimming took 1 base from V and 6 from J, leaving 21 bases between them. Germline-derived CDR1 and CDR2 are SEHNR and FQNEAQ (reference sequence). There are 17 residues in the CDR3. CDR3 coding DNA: TGTGCCAGCAGCTTAGTATTGGCGGGCAGAGGAGGCAAGACCCAGTACTTC. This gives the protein CASSLVLAGRGGKTQYF.

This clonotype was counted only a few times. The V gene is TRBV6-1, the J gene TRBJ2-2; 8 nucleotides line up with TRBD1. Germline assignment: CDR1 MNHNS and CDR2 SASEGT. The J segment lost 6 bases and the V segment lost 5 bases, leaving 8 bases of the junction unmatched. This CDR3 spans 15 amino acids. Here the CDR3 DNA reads TGTGCCAGCAGTCCGCAGGGGGCGCGCGCCGGGGAGCTGTTTTTT. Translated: CASSPQGARAGELFF.

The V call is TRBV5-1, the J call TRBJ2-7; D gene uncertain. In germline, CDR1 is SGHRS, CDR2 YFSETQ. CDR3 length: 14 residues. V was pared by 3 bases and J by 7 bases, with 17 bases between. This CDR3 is CASSSTGRPWEQYF. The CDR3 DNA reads TGCGCCAGCAGCTCGACCGGGCGGCCTTGGGAGCAGTACTTC.

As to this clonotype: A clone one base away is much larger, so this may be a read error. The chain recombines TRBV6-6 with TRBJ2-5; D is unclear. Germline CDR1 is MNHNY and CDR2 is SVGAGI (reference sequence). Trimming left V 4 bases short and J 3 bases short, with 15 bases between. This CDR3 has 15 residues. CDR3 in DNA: TGTGCCAGCAGTTTCTCCAACGTAGGGAAAGAGACCCAGTACTTC. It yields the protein CASSFSNVGKETQYF.

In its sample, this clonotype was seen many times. Here the CDR3 reads CASSLRAAPNTEAFF. CDR3 bases: TGCGCCAGCAGCTTGCGGGCAGCGCCGAACACTGAAGCTTTCTTT. The chain combines TRBV5-1 with TRBJ1-1, with no clear D. The CDR3 is 15 residues long. Germline CDR1 reads SGHRS; CDR2 reads YFSETQ. The V end lost 1 base, the J end lost 1 base, and 11 bases lay between the germline ends.

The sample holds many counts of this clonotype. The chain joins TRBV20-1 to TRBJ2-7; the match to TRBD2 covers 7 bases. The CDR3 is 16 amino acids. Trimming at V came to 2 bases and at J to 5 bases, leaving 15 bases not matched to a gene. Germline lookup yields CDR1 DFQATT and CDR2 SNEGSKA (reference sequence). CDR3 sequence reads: CSARRPGLTSSNEQYF. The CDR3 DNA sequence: TGCAGTGCTAGACGACCGGGACTAACGTCTTCCAACGAGCAGTACTTC.

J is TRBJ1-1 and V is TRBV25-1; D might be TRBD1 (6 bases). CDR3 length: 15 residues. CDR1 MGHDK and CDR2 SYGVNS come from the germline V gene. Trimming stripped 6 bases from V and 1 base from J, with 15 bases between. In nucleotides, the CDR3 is TGTGCCAGCAGCCGGAGGGGACACGAGAACACTGAAGCTTTCTTT. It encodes CASSRRGHENTEAFF.

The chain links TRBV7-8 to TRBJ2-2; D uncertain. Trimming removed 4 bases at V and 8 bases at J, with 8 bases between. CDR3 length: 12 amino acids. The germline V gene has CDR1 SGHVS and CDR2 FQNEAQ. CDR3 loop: CASSSREGELFF. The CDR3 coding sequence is TGTGCCAGCAGCTCTAGAGAAGGGGAGCTGTTTTTT.

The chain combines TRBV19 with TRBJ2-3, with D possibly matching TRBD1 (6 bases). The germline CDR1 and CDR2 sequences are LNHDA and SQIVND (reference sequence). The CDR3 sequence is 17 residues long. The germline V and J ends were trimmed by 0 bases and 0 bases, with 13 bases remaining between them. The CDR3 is CASSIDQWGPSTDTQYF. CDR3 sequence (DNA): TGTGCCAGTAGTATAGATCAATGGGGGCCTAGCACAGATACGCAGTATTTT. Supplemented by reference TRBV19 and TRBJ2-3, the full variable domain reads DGGITQSPKYLFRKEGQNVTLSCEQNLNHDAMYWYRQDPGQGLRLIYYSQIVNDFQKGDIAEGYSVSREKKESFPLTVTSAQKNPTAFYLCASSIDQWGPSTDTQYFGPGTRLTVL.

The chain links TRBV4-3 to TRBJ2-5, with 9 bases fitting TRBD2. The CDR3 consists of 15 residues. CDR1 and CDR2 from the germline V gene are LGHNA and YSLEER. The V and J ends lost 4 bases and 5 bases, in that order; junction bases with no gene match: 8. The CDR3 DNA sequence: TGCGCCAGCAGCCGCGTAGCGGGAGTAAAGGAGACCCAGTACTTC. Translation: CASSRVAGVKETQYF.

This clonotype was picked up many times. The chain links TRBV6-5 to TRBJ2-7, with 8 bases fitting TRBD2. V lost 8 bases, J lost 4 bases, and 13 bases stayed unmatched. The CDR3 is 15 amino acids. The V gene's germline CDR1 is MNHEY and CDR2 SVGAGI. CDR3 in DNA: TGTGCCAGCTCTCCATTTCCGGGAGGGGATTACGAGCAGTACTTC. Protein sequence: CASSPFPGGDYEQYF.

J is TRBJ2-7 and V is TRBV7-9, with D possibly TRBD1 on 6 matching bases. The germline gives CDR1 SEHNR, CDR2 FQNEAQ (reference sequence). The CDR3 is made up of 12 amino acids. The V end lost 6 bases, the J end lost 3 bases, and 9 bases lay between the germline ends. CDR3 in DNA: TGTGCCAGCAGAGAAGGGGGCTACGAGCAGTACTTC. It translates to CASREGGYEQYF.

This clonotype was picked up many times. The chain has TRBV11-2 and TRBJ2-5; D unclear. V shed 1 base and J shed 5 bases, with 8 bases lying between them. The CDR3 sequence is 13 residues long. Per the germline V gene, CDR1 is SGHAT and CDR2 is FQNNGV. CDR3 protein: CASSLGLGETQYF. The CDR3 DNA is TGTGCCAGCAGCTTAGGATTGGGGGAGACCCAGTACTTC.

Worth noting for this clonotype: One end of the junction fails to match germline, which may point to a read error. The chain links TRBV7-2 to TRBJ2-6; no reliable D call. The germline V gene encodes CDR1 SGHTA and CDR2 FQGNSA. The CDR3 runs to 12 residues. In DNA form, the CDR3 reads TGTGCCAGCAGCTTAGGGGACAACGTCCTGACTTTC. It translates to CASSLGDNVLTF.

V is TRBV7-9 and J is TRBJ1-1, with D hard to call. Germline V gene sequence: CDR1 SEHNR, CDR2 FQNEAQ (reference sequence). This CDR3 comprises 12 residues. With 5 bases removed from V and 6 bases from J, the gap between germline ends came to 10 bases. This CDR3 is CASSPLRPEAFF. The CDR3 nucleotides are TGTGCCAGCAGCCCGCTCCGCCCTGAAGCTTTCTTT.

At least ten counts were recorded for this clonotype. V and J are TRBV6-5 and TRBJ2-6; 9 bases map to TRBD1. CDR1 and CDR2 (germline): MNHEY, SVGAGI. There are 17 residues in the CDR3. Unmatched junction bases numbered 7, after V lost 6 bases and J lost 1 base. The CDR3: CASRHGQGRSGANVLTF. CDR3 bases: TGTGCCAGCAGACACGGACAGGGGCGTTCTGGGGCCAACGTCCTGACTTTC.

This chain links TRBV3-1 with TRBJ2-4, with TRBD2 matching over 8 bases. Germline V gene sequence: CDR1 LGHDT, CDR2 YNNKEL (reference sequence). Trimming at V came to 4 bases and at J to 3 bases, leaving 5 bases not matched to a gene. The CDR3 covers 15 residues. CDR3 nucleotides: TGTGCCAGCAGCCCCCGCGGGGGGATCAAAAACATTCAGTACTTC. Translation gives CASSPRGGIKNIQYF. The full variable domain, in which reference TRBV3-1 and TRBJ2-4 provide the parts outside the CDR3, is DTAVSQTPKYLVTQMGNDKSIKCEQNLGHDTMYWYKQDSKKFLKIMFSYNNKELIINETVPNRFSPKSPDKAHLNLHINSLELGDSAVYFCASSPRGGIKNIQYFGAGTRLSVL.

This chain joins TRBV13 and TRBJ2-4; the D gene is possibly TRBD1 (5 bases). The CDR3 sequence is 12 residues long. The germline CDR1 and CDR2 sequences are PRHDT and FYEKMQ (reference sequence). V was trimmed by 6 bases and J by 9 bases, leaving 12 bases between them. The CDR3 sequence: CASRGRGAIQYF. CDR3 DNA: TGTGCCAGCAGGGGAAGGGGTGCCATTCAGTACTTC.

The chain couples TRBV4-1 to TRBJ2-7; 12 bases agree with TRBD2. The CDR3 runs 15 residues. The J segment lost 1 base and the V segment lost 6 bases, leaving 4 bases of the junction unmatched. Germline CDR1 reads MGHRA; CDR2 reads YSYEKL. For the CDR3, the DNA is TGCGCCAGCAGACGGACTAGCGGGACTTCCTACGAGCAGTACTTC. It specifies CASRRTSGTSYEQYF.

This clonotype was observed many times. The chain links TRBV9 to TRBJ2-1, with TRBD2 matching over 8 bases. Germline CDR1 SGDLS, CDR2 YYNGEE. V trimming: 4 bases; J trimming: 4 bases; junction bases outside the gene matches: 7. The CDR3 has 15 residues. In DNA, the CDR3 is TGTGCCAGCAGCCCCGGTAGCGGGACTTACAATGAGCAGTTCTTC. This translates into CASSPGSGTYNEQFF.